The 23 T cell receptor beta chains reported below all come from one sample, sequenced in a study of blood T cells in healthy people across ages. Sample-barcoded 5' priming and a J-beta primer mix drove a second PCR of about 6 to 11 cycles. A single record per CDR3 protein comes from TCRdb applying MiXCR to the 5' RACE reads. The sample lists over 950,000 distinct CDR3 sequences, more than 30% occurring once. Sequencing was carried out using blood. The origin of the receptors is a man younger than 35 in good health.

CDR3 bases: TGTGCCAGCTCACCCAGTGAAGGGGAAGCTTTCTTT. Its translation: CASSPSEGEAFF. J is TRBJ1-1 and V is TRBV18; no firm D call. Deletions cut 3 bases from V and 8 bases from J, with 10 bases between. The CDR3 is 12 residues long. Germline CDR1 KGHSH, CDR2 LQKENI.

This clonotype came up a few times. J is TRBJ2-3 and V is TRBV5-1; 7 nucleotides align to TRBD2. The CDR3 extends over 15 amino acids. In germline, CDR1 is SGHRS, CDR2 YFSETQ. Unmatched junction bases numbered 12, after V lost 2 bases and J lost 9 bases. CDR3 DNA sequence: TGCGCCAGCAGCTTAGGGACTACCCGGGTGGAAACGCAGTATTTT. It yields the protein CASSLGTTRVETQYF. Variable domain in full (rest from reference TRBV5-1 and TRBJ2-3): KAGVTQTPRYLIKTRGQQVTLSCSPISGHRSVSWYQQTPGQGLQFLFEYFSETQRNKGNFPGRFSGRQFSNSRSEMNVSTLELGDSALYLCASSLGTTRVETQYFGPGTRLTVL.

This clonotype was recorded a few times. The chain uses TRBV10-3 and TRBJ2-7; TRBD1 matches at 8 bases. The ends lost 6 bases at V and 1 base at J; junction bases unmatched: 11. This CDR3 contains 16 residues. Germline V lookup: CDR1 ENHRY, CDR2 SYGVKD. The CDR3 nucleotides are TGTGCCATCAGCAAAATGACAGGGGACCCTTCCTACGAGCAGTACTTC. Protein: CAISKMTGDPSYEQYF.

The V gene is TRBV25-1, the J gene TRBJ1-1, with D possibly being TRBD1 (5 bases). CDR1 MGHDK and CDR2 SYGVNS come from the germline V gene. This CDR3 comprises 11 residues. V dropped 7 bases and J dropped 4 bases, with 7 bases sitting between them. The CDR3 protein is CASKRGTEAFF. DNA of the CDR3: TGTGCCAGCAAAAGGGGCACTGAAGCTTTCTTT. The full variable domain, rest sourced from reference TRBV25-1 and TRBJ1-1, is EADIYQTPRYLVIGTGKKITLECSQTMGHDKMYWYQQDPGMELHLIHYSYGVNSTEKGDLSSESTVSRIRTEHFPLTLESARPSHTSQYLCASKRGTEAFFGQGTRLTVV.

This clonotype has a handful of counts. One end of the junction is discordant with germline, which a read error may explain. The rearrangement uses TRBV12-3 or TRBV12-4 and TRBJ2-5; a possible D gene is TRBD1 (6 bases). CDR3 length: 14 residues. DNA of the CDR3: TGTGCCAGCAGATTAGACAGGACCCAAGAGACCCAGTACTTC. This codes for CASRLDRTQETQYF.

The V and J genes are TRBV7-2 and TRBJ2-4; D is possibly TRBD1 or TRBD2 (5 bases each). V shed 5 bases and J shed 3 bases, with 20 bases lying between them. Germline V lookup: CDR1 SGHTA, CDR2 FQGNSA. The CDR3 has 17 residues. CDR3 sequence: CASSQLGPSAFKNIQYF. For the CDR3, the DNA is TGTGCCAGCAGCCAGCTGGGACCCTCCGCATTCAAAAACATTCAGTACTTC. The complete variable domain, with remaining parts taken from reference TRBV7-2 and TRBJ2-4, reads GAGVSQSPSNKVTEKGKDVELRCDPISGHTALYWYRQSLGQGLEFLIYFQGNSAPDKSGLPSDRFSAERTGGSVSTLTIQRTQQEDSAVYLCASSQLGPSAFKNIQYFGAGTRLSVL.

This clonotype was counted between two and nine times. This CDR3 is CASSWTGVGTEAFF. The DNA of the CDR3 is TGCGCCAGCAGCTGGACAGGGGTTGGGACTGAAGCTTTCTTT. The chain carries TRBV4-1 and TRBJ1-1, with TRBD1 matching over 9 bases. The CDR3 length is 14 residues. V gave up 5 bases and J gave up 5 bases; unmatched junction bases: 6. Germline V CDR1 and CDR2: MGHRA, YSYEKL.

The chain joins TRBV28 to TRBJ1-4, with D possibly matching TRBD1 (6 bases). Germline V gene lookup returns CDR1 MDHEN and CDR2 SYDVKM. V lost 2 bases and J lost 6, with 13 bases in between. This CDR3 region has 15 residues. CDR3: CASSLVGGGHEKLFF. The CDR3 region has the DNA TGTGCCAGCAGTTTAGTAGGTGGGGGGCATGAAAAACTGTTTTTT.

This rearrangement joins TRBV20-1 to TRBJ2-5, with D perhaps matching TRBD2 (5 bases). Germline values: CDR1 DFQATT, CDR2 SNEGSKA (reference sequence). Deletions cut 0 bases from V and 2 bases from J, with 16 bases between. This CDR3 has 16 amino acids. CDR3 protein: CSARDLGGGDQETQYF. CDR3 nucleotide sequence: TGCAGTGCTAGAGATCTAGGAGGCGGCGATCAAGAGACCCAGTACTTC.

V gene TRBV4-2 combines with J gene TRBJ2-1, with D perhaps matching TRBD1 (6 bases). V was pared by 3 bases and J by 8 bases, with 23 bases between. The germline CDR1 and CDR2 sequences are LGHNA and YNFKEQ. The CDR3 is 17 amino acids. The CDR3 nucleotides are TGTGCCAGCAGCCATTCCATCACAGGGTCCCCACGGTATGAGCAGTTCTTC. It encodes CASSHSITGSPRYEQFF.

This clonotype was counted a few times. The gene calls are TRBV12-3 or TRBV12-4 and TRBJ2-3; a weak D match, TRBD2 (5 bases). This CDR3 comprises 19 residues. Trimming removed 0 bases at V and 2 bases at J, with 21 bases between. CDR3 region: CASSLALMEVAASTDTQYF. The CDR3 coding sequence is TGTGCCAGCAGTTTAGCGCTAATGGAGGTGGCAGCCTCCACAGATACGCAGTATTTT.

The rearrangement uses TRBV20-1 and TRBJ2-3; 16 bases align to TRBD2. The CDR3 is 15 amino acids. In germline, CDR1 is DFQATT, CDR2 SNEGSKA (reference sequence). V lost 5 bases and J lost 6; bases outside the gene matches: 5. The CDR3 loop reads CSAQGLAGGGDTQYF. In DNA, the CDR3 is TGCAGTGCTCAGGGACTAGCGGGGGGGGGCGATACGCAGTATTTT.

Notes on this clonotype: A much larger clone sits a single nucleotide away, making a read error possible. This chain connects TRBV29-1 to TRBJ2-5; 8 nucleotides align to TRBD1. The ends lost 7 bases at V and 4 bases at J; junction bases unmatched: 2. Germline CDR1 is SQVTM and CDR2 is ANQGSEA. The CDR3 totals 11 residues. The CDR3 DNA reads TGCAGCGCAGGGACAGGAGAGACCCAGTACTTC. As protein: CSAGTGETQYF. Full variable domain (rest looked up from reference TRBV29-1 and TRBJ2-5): SAVISQKPSRDICQRGTSLTIQCQVDSQVTMMFWYRQQPGQSLTLIATANQGSEATYESGFVIDKFPISRPNLTFSTLTVSNMSPEDSSIYLCSAGTGETQYFGPGTRLLVL.

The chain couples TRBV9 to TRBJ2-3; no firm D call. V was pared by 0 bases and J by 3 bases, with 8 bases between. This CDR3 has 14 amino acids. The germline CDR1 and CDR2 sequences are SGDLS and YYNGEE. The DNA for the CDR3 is TGTGCCAGCAGCGTAGACGGAACGACAGATACGCAGTATTTT. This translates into CASSVDGTTDTQYF.

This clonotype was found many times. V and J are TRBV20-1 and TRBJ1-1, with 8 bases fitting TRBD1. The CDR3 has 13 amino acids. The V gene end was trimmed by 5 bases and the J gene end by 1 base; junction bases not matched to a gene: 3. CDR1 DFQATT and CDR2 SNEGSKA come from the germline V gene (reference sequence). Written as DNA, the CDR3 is TGCAGTGCTTCCGGGACAGGGAACACTGAAGCTTTCTTT. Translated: CSASGTGNTEAFF.

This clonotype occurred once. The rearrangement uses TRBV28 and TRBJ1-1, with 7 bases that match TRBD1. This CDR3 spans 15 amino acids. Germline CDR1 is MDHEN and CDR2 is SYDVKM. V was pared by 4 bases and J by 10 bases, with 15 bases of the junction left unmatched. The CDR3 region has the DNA TGTGCCAGCAGTTCACCCAGAGGACAGGCCGGGGGAGCTTTCTTT. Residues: CASSSPRGQAGGAFF.

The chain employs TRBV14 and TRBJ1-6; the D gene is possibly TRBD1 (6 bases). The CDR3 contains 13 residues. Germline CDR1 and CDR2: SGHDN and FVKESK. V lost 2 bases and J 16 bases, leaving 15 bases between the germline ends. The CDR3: CASSQPPGHKLHF. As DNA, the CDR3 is TGTGCCAGCAGCCAACCTCCGGGACACAAACTCCACTTT. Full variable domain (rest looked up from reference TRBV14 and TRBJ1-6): EAGVTQFPSHSVIEKGQTVTLRCDPISGHDNLYWYRRVMGKEIKFLLHFVKESKQDESGMPNNRFLAERTGGTYSTLKVQPAELEDSGVYFCASSQPPGHKLHFGNGTRLTVT.

CDR3 DNA sequence: TGCAGTGCTAGATTCGACAGAGTCCAAGAGACCCAGTACTTC. Protein sequence: CSARFDRVQETQYF. The chain has TRBV20-1 and TRBJ2-5; a possible D gene is TRBD1 (5 bases). Germline V gene data show CDR1 as DFQATT and CDR2 as SNEGSKA (reference sequence). This CDR3 region has 14 residues. V dropped 2 bases and J dropped 1 base, with 11 bases sitting between them.

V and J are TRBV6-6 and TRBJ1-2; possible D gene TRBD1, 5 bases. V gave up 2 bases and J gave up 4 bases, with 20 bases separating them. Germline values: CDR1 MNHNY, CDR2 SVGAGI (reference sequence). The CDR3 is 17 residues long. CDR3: CASSYDGEGRASYGYTF. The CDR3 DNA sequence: TGTGCCAGCAGTTACGATGGTGAGGGACGGGCCAGCTATGGCTACACCTTC.

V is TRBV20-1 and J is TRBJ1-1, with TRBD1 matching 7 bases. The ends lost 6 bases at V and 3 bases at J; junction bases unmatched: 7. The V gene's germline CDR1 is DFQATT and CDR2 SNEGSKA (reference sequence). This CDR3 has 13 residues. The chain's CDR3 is CSASQGSDTEAFF. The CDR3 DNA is TGCAGTGCCTCACAGGGGTCGGACACTGAAGCTTTCTTT.

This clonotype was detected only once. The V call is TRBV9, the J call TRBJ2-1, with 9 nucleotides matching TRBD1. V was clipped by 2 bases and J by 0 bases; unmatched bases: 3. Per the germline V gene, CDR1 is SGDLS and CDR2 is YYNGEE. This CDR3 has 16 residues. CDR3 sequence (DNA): TGTGCCAGCAGCGTCGGACAGGGGACCTCCTACAATGAGCAGTTCTTC. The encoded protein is CASSVGQGTSYNEQFF.

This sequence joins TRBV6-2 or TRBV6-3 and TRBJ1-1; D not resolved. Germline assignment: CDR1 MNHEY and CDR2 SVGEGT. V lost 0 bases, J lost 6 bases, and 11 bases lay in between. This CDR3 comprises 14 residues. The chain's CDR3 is CASSYSISYAEAFF. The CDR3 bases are TGTGCCAGCAGTTACTCGATCAGTTACGCTGAAGCTTTCTTT.

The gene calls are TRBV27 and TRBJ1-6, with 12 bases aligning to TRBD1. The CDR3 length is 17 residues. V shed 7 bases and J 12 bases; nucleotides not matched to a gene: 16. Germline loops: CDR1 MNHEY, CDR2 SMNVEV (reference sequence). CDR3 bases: TGTGCCAGCAAGAGAAGAACCGGGACAGGGGGCGATTTACCCCTCCACTTT. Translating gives CASKRRTGTGGDLPLHF.